This TCR beta chain originates from a study of cytomegalovirus exposure and HLA in healthy donors. Study-wide results and caveats: Among the CMV-associated chains, three were confirmed in vitro as specific for CMV antigens. Later on, an analysis showed TCR association rates differing by HLA locus, with DRB1 the most and HLA-C the fewest.

PCR involved 60 Vbeta and 13 Jbeta primers. Profiled with immunoSEQ multiplex PCR; TCRdb holds only in-frame clones, not every one. The data hold 250,000 or so clones, with about nine tenths observed a single time. Comments on this clone: Antigen unknown.

The CDR3 length is 16 residues. Germline CDR1 and CDR2: MNHNY and SVGAGI (reference sequence). V was clipped by 8 bases and J by 4 bases, with 21 bases between them. The clonotype comes from a girl aged 2-10 years in good health and CMV-seronegative. This chain connects TRBV6-6 to TRBJ1-5, with D perhaps TRBD1 (5 bases). Material: PBMCs. The CDR3 loop reads CASSERGGLGNQPQHF. In DNA, the CDR3 is TGTGCCAGCTCCGAAAGGGGAGGGTTGGGAAATCAGCCCCAGCATTTT.